This passage covers 26 T cell receptor beta chains from one sample sequenced in a study of cytotoxic CD8 clonotypes in ibrutinib-treated CLL. The repertoire was sequenced with immunoSEQ multiplex PCR; TCRdb's copy has only in-frame clones and lacks some. The sample lists 65,000 to 85,000 clones, 90% seen once, with 3.1% in the top ten. The sample was PBMCs, taken after 12 months of ibrutinib treatment. These receptors were taken from a human donor with chronic lymphocytic leukemia.

This rearrangement joins TRBV6-5 to TRBJ2-7; the D is unclear. Germline V gene sequence: CDR1 MNHEY, CDR2 SVGAGI. Trimming took off 6 bases at V and 4 bases at J, with 16 bases between the two ends. The CDR3 totals 14 residues. CDR3 sequence reads: CASRTLGSVYEQYF. In DNA, the CDR3 is TGTGCCAGCAGGACCCTCGGAAGTGTGTACGAGCAGTACTTC.

This clone was seen just once. The chain combines TRBV18 with TRBJ2-7; 9 nucleotides line up with TRBD2. From germline, CDR1 is KGHSH and CDR2 LQKENI. V was clipped by 1 base and J by 2 bases; unmatched bases: 6. The CDR3 has 16 residues. The CDR3 loop reads CASSPLVAGATYEQYF. The CDR3 DNA sequence: TGTGCCAGCTCACCACTCGTAGCGGGAGCCACCTACGAGCAGTACTTC. The full variable domain, rest sourced from reference TRBV18 and TRBJ2-7, is NAGVMQNPRHLVRRRGQEARLRCSPMKGHSHVYWYRQLPEEGLKFMVYLQKENIIDESGMPKERFSAEFPKEGPSILRIQQVVRGDSAAYFCASSPLVAGATYEQYFGPGTRLTVT.

This CDR3 is CASSQEWGSSYNEQFF. As DNA, the CDR3 is TGCGCCAGCAGCCAAGAATGGGGGAGCTCCTACAATGAGCAGTTCTTC. The V and J genes are TRBV4-3 and TRBJ2-1; either TRBD1 or TRBD2 may fit D (5 bases each). Trimming stripped 0 bases from V and 0 bases from J, with 9 bases between. The CDR3 loop spans 16 amino acids. Germline CDR1 reads LGHNA; CDR2 reads YSLEER.

This clone was picked up one time. The J gene is TRBJ1-2, the V gene TRBV5-4; D unresolved. The CDR3 covers 12 residues. V was clipped by 4 bases and J by 8 bases, with 12 bases between them. Germline values: CDR1 SGHNT, CDR2 YYREEE (reference sequence). The CDR3 protein is CASSTDGIGYTF. The CDR3 DNA sequence: TGTGCCAGCAGCACCGACGGTATCGGCTACACCTTC.

The V and J genes are TRBV18 and TRBJ2-2; 9 nucleotides align to TRBD2. In germline, CDR1 is KGHSH, CDR2 LQKENI. The V and J ends lost 5 bases and 6 bases, in that order; junction bases with no gene match: 1. This CDR3 contains 13 residues. The CDR3 DNA reads as TGTGCCAGCTCAGGACTAGCGTCCGGGGAGCTGTTTTTT. Protein sequence: CASSGLASGELFF.

This clone was picked up one time. The CDR3 reads CASSKNSGQGGYEQYF. The CDR3 DNA follows: TGTGCCAGCAGCAAAAATTCGGGACAAGGGGGTTATGAGCAGTACTTC. The chain carries TRBV11-3 and TRBJ2-7, with TRBD1 as a possible D gene (6 bases). This CDR3 comprises 16 residues. Trimming removed 5 bases at V and 7 bases at J, with 24 bases between. Germline CDR1 and CDR2: SGHNT and YENEEA.

The chain couples TRBV5-1 to TRBJ2-3, with 15 positions matching TRBD2. Germline V gives CDR1 SGHRS, CDR2 YFSETQ. V shed 2 bases and J 1 base; nucleotides not matched to a gene: 11. The CDR3 spans 20 residues. The CDR3 DNA follows: TGCGCCAGCAGCTTATACCCCGGACTAGCGGGAGGGTTAGGCACAGATACGCAGTATTTT. It codes for CASSLYPGLAGGLGTDTQYF. The entire variable domain, with the rest obtained from reference TRBV5-1 and TRBJ2-3, is as follows: KAGVTQTPRYLIKTRGQQVTLSCSPISGHRSVSWYQQTPGQGLQFLFEYFSETQRNKGNFPGRFSGRQFSNSRSEMNVSTLELGDSALYLCASSLYPGLAGGLGTDTQYFGPGTRLTVL.

The chain employs TRBV4-1 and TRBJ2-2; no firm D call. The V and J ends lost 4 bases and 3 bases respectively, with 12 bases between them. The germline gives CDR1 MGHRA, CDR2 YSYEKL. The CDR3 has 15 residues. The CDR3 reads CASSLSYSDTGELFF. The CDR3 bases are TGCGCCAGCAGCCTATCGTATTCTGACACCGGGGAGCTGTTTTTT.

The genes are TRBV7-9 and TRBJ2-1, with 10 bases that match TRBD2. V lost 2 bases to trimming and J lost 7 bases; unmatched junction nucleotides: 5. This CDR3 comprises 15 residues. Germline V gene lookup returns CDR1 SEHNR and CDR2 FQNEAQ (reference sequence). The CDR3 reads CASSLSAGGRNEQFF. CDR3 nucleotides: TGTGCCAGCAGCTTATCAGCGGGAGGGCGAAATGAGCAGTTCTTC.

The sample holds one count of this clone. This sequence joins TRBV6-5 and TRBJ1-1; D uncertain. Trimming stripped 6 bases from V and 0 bases from J, with 11 bases between. Germline V gives CDR1 MNHEY, CDR2 SVGAGI. This CDR3 spans 14 amino acids. In nucleotides, the CDR3 is TGTGCCAGCAGCCCCCAGGCCGTGAACACTGAAGCTTTCTTT. This codes for CASSPQAVNTEAFF.

This sequence joins TRBV28 and TRBJ2-1; a possible D gene is TRBD1 (6 bases). CDR3 length: 13 amino acids. Trimming shortened V by 0 bases and J by 9 bases, and 9 bases separated the two germline ends. Looked up from germline, CDR1 is MDHEN and CDR2 is SYDVKM. The CDR3 sequence is CASSLWGAGEQFF. As DNA, the CDR3 is TGTGCCAGCAGTTTATGGGGGGCGGGTGAGCAGTTCTTC.

V is TRBV23-1 and J is TRBJ2-1; D is unresolved. TRBV23-1 is recorded as an ORF, its role being uncertain. The V and J ends lost 2 bases and 5 bases respectively, with 22 bases between them. The CDR3 extends over 18 amino acids. The CDR3 DNA reads as TGCGCCAGCAGTCAAATCCTCAAGGGCCAACTTGGGAACAATGAGCAGTTCTTC. Its translation is CASSQILKGQLGNNEQFF.

J is TRBJ2-1 and V is TRBV4-2, with D possibly TRBD1 on 5 matching bases. V dropped 4 bases and J dropped 2 bases, with 15 bases sitting between them. CDR1 and CDR2 (germline): LGHNA, YNFKEQ. This CDR3 is built from 16 residues. CDR3 DNA sequence: TGTGCCAGCAGCCCGCAGGGTCGACATGCCTACAATGAGCAGTTCTTC. It codes for CASSPQGRHAYNEQFF.

This clone was seen a handful of times. Other DNA variants within this sample encode the same CDR3. The chain links TRBV20-1 to TRBJ1-1; maybe TRBD1 (5 bases). Trimming took off 6 bases at V and 3 bases at J, with 8 bases between the two ends. Germline values: CDR1 DFQATT, CDR2 SNEGSKA (reference sequence). This CDR3 is built from 11 residues. The CDR3 reads CSAGRYTEAFF. The CDR3 DNA sequence: TGCAGTGCGGGACGGTACACTGAAGCTTTCTTT.

CDR3 bases: TGTGCCAGCAGAGCCAGACCGGCTCCAGAGACCCAGTACTTC. This codes for CASRARPAPETQYF. This rearrangement joins TRBV2 to TRBJ2-5, with no clear D. Trimming pared 6 bases from V and 4 bases from J, leaving 15 bases between. The V gene's germline CDR1 is SNHLY and CDR2 FYNNEI. There are 14 residues in the CDR3.

The CDR3: CASSRGGIGDTQYF. In nucleotides, the CDR3 is TGTGCCAGTAGTAGAGGGGGCATTGGAGATACGCAGTATTTT. The rearrangement joins TRBV19 to TRBJ2-3; 7 bases align to TRBD1. Germline V gene sequence: CDR1 LNHDA, CDR2 SQIVND (reference sequence). V dropped 4 bases and J dropped 5; count of bases not matched to a gene: 6. The CDR3 is made up of 14 amino acids.

This clone was detected once. The chain is built from TRBV28 and TRBJ2-7; no reliable D call. The germline gives CDR1 MDHEN, CDR2 SYDVKM. V lost 5 bases and J 2 bases, leaving 16 bases between the germline ends. CDR3 size: 15 residues. The CDR3 region has the DNA TGTGCCAGCAGTCGAATAGGGCCAGGACCCTACGAGCAGTACTTC. This codes for CASSRIGPGPYEQYF.

The table lists this clone with a count of one. The chain couples TRBV15 to TRBJ1-2; perhaps TRBD1 as D (6 bases). V dropped 0 bases and J dropped 8 bases, with 16 bases sitting between them. CDR3 size: 15 residues. The germline V gene has CDR1 LNHNV and CDR2 YYDKDF (reference sequence). The CDR3 DNA sequence: TGTGCCACCAGCAGAGATGGGGTGACAGGTTACGGCTACACCTTC. Residues: CATSRDGVTGYGYTF.

The rearrangement joins TRBV5-8 to TRBJ1-5, with D hard to call. The ends were cut back, 2 bases at V and 0 bases at J, with 15 bases in the middle. CDR1 is SGHTS and CDR2 is YDEGEE in the germline V gene. This CDR3 is 17 amino acids long. The CDR3 sequence is CASSFVLLLDSNQPQHF. CDR3 nucleotides: TGTGCCAGCAGCTTCGTTTTGCTACTTGATAGCAATCAGCCCCAGCATTTT.

This chain links TRBV9 with TRBJ2-7, with 7 bases matching TRBD2. The germline gives CDR1 SGDLS, CDR2 YYNGEE. The CDR3 extends over 15 amino acids. Germline trimming cut 0 bases from V and 5 bases from J; bases unmatched to any gene: 8. The CDR3 here is CASSVAAGVYDEQYF. The CDR3 coding sequence is TGTGCCAGCAGCGTAGCGGCGGGAGTGTACGACGAGCAGTACTTC.

The chain links TRBV15 to TRBJ1-4, with D maybe TRBD1 (6 bases). The CDR3 loop spans 17 amino acids. Trimming removed 0 bases at V and 8 bases at J, with 19 bases between. Germline V CDR1 and CDR2: LNHNV, YYDKDF (reference sequence). The CDR3, as DNA: TGTGCCACCAGCAGAGATTCACCACAGGGATGGGAGGAAAAACTGTTTTTT. Its translation is CATSRDSPQGWEEKLFF.

This chain uses TRBV30 with TRBJ2-5, with TRBD1 as a possible D gene (6 bases). This CDR3 region has 13 residues. V was pared by 6 bases and J by 5 bases, with 16 bases between. The germline V gene has CDR1 GTSNPN and CDR2 SVGIG (reference sequence). The CDR3 DNA reads as TGTGCCTGCCCCCGTGTGAGGGGGGAGACCCAGTACTTC. Protein: CACPRVRGETQYF.

The chain links TRBV19 to TRBJ1-2; possibly TRBD1 for D (5 bases). The CDR3 covers 14 residues. V dropped 1 base and J dropped 8 bases, with 14 bases sitting between them. Germline V CDR1 and CDR2: LNHDA, SQIVND (reference sequence). CDR3 nucleotides: TGTGCCAGTAGTATAGCGCAGGGTTCGGGCGGCTACACCTTC. This gives the protein CASSIAQGSGGYTF.

The chain couples TRBV15 to TRBJ2-5; TRBD2 matches 10 bases. Trimming cost V 1 base and J 5 bases; bases outside gene matches: 7. Germline-derived CDR1 and CDR2 are LNHNV and YYDKDF (reference sequence). The CDR3 has 16 amino acids. The CDR3 DNA follows: TGTGCCACCAGCAGAGCTAGCGGGGGCCTTCTGGAGACCCAGTACTTC. Its translation is CATSRASGGLLETQYF.

The CDR3 DNA reads TGTGCCAGCAGCTTGTACGGTGGACAGGGGGCAACCGAGCAGTACTTC. It encodes CASSLYGGQGATEQYF. The rearrangement links TRBV5-6 to TRBJ2-7, with TRBD1 identical over 11 bases. In germline, CDR1 is SGHDT, CDR2 YYEEEE. The CDR3 spans 16 residues. Trimming at V came to 1 base and at J to 6 bases, leaving 9 bases not matched to a gene.

V is TRBV6-5 and J is TRBJ1-2; no clear D gene. V was trimmed by 5 bases and J by 7 bases, leaving 14 bases between them. The CDR3 has 13 residues. CDR1 is MNHEY, CDR2 SVGAGI, per germline. This CDR3 reads CASSENVLSGYTF. CDR3 nucleotide sequence: TGTGCCAGCAGTGAAAACGTGCTAAGTGGCTACACCTTC.